This TCR beta chain was recorded in a study of radiation and T cells in renal cell carcinoma. Study-level findings and limits: In blood, top tumor clones expanded by 2 weeks, shrinking by 4.

Trimming removed 4 bases from V and 3 bases from J; junction bases left unmatched: 4. The length of the CDR3 is 15 residues. Germline V lookup: CDR1 SGHDN, CDR2 FVKESK. With regard to this clone: Its matching antigen is unknown.

Stated time point: baseline pretreatment blood. Described treatment: 15 Gy SBRT to primary tumor, nephrectomy 4 weeks later. Clear cell pathology was present in this patient's renal cell carcinoma. Some clones are missing from TCRdb's copy, which holds only in-frame ones; the method was immunoSEQ multiplex PCR. The sample contains approximately 22,000 clones, 80% of which appear only once. The TCR originated in a man in his fifties or sixties with renal cell carcinoma. Sequencing used blood, obtained from a patient whose treatment included radiotherapy and nephrectomy. V gene TRBV14 combines with J gene TRBJ1-3; 9 bases align to TRBD1. CDR3 in amino acids: CASSPGTGFGNTIYF. DNA for the CDR3: TGTGCCAGCAGCCCCGGGACAGGGTTTGGAAACACCATATATTTT.